This entry describes one T cell receptor beta chain. Its matching antigen is unknown. Primers included in the PCR were 60 Vbeta and 13 Jbeta primers. Original analysis: A later analysis counted 80 million or so unique TCR beta chains, some 11 million shared. The assay was immunoSEQ multiplex PCR, and TCRdb's table has in-frame clones only and misses some. V, J and clone size reflect that table, while D and trimming were determined from the DNA. The sample has roughly 120,000 clones; approximately 80% are singletons. These data belong to a study of cytomegalovirus exposure and HLA in healthy donors. About the research overall: The roughly 120 million unique TCR beta sequences, from roughly 170 million T cells, were found by an earlier analysis. General study points: Association of fewer than 20,000 TCR beta sequences with HLA alleles was found at 0.05 false discovery rate in a later analysis.

This clonotype was obtained from a man aged 45-65 years in good health and CMV-seronegative. What was sequenced was PBMCs.

The DNA of the CDR3 is TGTGCCAGCAGTTACCAACTAGCGGGAACTATTGAGCAGTTCTTC. The encoded protein is CASSYQLAGTIEQFF. V gene TRBV6-5 combines with J gene TRBJ2-1, with TRBD2 matching 10 bases. This CDR3 region has 15 residues. V lost 2 bases, J lost 9 bases, and 7 bases stayed unmatched. From germline, CDR1 is MNHEY and CDR2 SVGAGI.